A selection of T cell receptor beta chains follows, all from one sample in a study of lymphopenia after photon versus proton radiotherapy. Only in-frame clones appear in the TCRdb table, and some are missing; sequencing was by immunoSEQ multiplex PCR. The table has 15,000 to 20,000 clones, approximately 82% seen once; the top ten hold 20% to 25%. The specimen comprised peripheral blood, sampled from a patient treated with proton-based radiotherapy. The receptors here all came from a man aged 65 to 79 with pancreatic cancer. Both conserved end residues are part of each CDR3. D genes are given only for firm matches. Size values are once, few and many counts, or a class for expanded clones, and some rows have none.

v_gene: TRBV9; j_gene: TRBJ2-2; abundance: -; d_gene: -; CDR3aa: CASSPQGDGGITGELFF; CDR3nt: TGTGCCAGCAGCCCCCAGGGGGACGGGGGGATCACCGGGGAGCTGTTTTTT
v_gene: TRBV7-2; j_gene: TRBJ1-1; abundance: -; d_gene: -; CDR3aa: CASSLGRQRVTVNTEAFF; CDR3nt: TGTGCCAGCAGCTTAGGAAGGCAGCGAGTGACTGTGAACACTGAAGCTTTCTTT
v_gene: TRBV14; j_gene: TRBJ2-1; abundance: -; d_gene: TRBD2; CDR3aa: CASSPFSRTREYNEQFF; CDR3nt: TGTGCCAGCAGCCCCTTCAGTAGGACTAGGGAATACAATGAGCAGTTCTTC
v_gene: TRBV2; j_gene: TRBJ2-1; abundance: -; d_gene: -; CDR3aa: CARRRGGGGYNEQFF; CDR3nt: TGTGCCCGCAGAAGGGGGGGCGGGGGCTACAATGAGCAGTTCTTC
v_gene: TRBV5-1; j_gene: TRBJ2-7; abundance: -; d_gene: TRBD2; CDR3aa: CASSLDRGGRGEQYF; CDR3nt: TGCGCCAGCAGCTTAGACCGGGGGGGCCGAGGCGAGCAGTACTTC
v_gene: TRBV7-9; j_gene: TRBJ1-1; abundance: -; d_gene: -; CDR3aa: CASTRRQENTEAFF; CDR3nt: TGTGCCAGCACCCGGCGCCAGGAGAACACTGAAGCTTTCTTT
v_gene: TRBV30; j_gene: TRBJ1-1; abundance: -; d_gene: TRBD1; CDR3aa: CAWGQGNTEAFF; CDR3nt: TGTGCCTGGGGACAGGGGAACACTGAAGCTTTCTTT
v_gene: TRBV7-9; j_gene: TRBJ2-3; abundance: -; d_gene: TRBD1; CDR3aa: CASSWAGGVDTQYF; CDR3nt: TGTGCCAGCAGCTGGGCAGGGGGCGTTGATACGCAGTATTTT
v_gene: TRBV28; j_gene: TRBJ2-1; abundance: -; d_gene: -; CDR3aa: CASVGGVWNEQFF; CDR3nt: TGTGCCAGCGTGGGGGGTGTCTGGAATGAGCAGTTCTTC
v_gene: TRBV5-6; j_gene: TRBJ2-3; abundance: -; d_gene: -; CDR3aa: CASSFLRGGDTQYF; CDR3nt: TGTGCCAGCAGCTTTTTGAGGGGGGGGGATACGCAGTATTTT
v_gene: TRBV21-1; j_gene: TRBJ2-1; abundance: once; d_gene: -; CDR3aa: CASSTGRWSVPNEQFF; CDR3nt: TGTGCCAGCAGCACTGGGCGGTGGTCCGTCCCCAATGAGCAGTTCTTC
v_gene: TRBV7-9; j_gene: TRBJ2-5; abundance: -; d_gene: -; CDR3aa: CASSPRDTRGETQYF; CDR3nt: TGTGCCAGCAGCCCCCGGGACACCCGTGGGGAGACCCAGTACTTC
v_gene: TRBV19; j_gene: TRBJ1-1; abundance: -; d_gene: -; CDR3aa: CASSIETMNTEAFF; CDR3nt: TGTGCCAGTAGTATAGAAACCATGAACACTGAAGCTTTCTTT
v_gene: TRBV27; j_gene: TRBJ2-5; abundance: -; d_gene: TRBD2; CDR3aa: CASSAGLAGWETQYF; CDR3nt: TGTGCCAGCAGTGCGGGACTAGCGGGATGGGAGACCCAGTACTTC
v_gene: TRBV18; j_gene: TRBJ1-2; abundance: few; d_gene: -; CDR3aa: CASSQNSGESGYTF; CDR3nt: TGTGCCAGCTCACAAAATTCAGGGGAGTCTGGCTACACCTTC
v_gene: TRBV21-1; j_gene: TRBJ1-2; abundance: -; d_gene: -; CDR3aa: CASRRDTDNYGYTF; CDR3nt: TGTGCCAGCAGGAGGGATACAGATAACTATGGCTACACCTTC
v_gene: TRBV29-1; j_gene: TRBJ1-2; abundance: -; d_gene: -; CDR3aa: CSVQGDPNYGYTF; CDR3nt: TGCAGCGTTCAGGGCGATCCAAACTATGGCTACACCTTC
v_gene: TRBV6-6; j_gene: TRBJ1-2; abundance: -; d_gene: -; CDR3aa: CASSHLGLNGYTF; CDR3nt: TGTGCCAGCAGTCACCTGGGACTAAATGGCTACACCTTC
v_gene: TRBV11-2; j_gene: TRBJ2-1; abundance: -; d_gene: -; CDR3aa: CASSPAGRGPNNEQFF; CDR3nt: TGTGCCAGCAGTCCTGCGGGGAGGGGGCCAAACAATGAGCAGTTCTTC
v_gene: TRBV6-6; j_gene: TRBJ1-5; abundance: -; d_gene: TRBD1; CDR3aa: CASREDRGNQPQHF; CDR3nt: TGTGCCAGCAGAGAGGACAGGGGCAATCAGCCCCAGCATTTT
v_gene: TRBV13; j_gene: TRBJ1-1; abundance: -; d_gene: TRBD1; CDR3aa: CASSYRQGRVNTEAFF; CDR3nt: TGTGCCAGCAGCTACCGACAGGGGCGAGTGAACACTGAAGCTTTCTTT
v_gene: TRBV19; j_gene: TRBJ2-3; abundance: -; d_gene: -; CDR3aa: CASTPRVGGTDTQYF; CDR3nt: TGTGCCAGTACCCCGCGGGTTGGGGGCACAGATACGCAGTATTTT
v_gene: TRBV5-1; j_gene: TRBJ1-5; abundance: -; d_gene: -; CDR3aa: CASSSSGGQPQHF; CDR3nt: TGCGCCAGCAGCTCCTCGGGTGGTCAGCCCCAGCATTTT
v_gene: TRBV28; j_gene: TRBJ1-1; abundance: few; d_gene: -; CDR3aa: CASSLTLSAEAFF; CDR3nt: TGTGCCAGCAGTTTGACGTTGAGCGCTGAAGCTTTCTTT
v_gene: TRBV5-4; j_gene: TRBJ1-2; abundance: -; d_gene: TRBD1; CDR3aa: CASSFAGTEDNYGYTF; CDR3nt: TGTGCCAGCAGCTTTGCCGGGACAGAGGATAACTATGGCTACACCTTC
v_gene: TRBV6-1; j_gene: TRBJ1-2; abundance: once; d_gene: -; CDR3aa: CASSEAASYGYTF; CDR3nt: TGTGCCAGCAGTGAAGCGGCCAGCTATGGCTACACCTTC
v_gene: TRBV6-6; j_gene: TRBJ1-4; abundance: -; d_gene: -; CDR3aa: CASRTQSNEKLFF; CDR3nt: TGTGCCAGCAGGACTCAATCAAATGAAAAACTGTTTTTT
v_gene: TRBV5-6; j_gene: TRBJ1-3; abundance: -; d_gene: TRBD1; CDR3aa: CASRNRGLTGNTIYF; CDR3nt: TGTGCCAGCAGAAACAGGGGGTTGACTGGAAACACCATATATTTT
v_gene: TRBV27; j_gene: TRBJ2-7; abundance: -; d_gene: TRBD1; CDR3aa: CASSFRRDRGYEQYF; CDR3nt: TGTGCCAGCAGTTTTCGCCGGGACAGGGGATACGAGCAGTACTTC
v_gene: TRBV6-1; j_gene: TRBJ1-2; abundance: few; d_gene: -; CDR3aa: CASSEVGVGGYTF; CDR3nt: TGTGCCAGCAGTGAAGTAGGGGTGGGCGGCTACACCTTC
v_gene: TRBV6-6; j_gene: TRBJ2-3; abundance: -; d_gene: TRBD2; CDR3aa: CASSYEAGGPDTQYF; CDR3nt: TGTGCCAGCAGTTACGAAGCGGGAGGGCCAGATACGCAGTATTTT
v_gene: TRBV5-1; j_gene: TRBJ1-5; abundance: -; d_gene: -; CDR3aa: CASSPQGSNQPQHF; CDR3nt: TGCGCCAGCAGCCCACAGGGTTCCAATCAGCCCCAGCATTTT
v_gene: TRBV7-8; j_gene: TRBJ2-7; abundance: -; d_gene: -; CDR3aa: CASSWGTVNYEQYF; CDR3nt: TGTGCCAGCAGCTGGGGGACTGTTAACTACGAGCAGTACTTC